This T cell receptor (beta chain) was recorded in a study of T cells after yellow fever vaccination. General study results and limits: Across the CD4 and CD8 compartments, a small share of clonotypes was present in both.

Ten or more counts support this clonotype. The antigen remains undetermined. TCRdb re-called the 5' RACE reads through MiXCR, storing one row per CDR3 protein. This sample has around 50,000 distinct CDR3 sequences, with 6% to 8% found just once. The germline V and J ends were trimmed by 2 bases and 6 bases, with 15 bases remaining between them. This CDR3 has 15 residues. CDR1 SEHNR and CDR2 FQNEAQ come from the germline V gene (reference sequence). Sequenced here: CD8+ T cells sorted from PBMCs, sampled roughly 14 days after the first yellow fever vaccination. The sequence was collected from a man aged 18-30 years who received the YFV17D yellow fever vaccine. The chain uses TRBV7-9 and TRBJ2-3; D may be TRBD2 (6 bases). The CDR3 DNA is TGTGCCAGCAGCTTAAATACGGGGGTTTCGGATACGCAGTATTTT. Translated, it gives CASSLNTGVSDTQYF.